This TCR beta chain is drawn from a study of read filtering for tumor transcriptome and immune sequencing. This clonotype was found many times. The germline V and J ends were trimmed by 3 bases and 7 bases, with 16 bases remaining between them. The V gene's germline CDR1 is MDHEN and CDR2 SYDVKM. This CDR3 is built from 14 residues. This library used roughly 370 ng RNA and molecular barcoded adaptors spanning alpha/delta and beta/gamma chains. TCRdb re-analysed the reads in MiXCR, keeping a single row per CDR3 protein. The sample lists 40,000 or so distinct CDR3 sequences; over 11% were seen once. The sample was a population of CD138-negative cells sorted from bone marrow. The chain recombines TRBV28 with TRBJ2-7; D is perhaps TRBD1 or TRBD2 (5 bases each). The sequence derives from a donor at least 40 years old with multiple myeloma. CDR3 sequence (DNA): TGTGCCAGCAGTTTTCCCGGGACCGCGAAGGAGCAGTACTTC. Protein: CASSFPGTAKEQYF.